This T cell receptor (beta chain) was sequenced in a study of OX40 agonist ivuxolimab in advanced cancers. Study conclusions and caveats: There was clonal expansion of CD4+ and CD8+ blood T cells by week 6 at 0.1 to 3.0 mg/kg.

Enrollment shut out patients with autoimmune disease history or systemic immunosuppression. At cycle 4 day 1, cycle 7 day 1, and baseline, blood was sampled. Assay: immunoSEQ multiplex PCR; the TCRdb copy retains only in-frame clones and omits some. The data show around 36,000 clones, with about 90% seen just once and roughly 19% held by the top ten. This CDR3 has 12 amino acids. V was shortened by 3 bases and J by 7 bases, with 5 bases between the two germline ends. Germline lookup yields CDR1 SGHRS and CDR2 YFSETQ. In the case of this clone: What it binds is not known.

The source was CD4+ or CD8+ T cells sorted from blood, collected in a trial of the OX40 agonist ivuxolimab. The chain carries TRBV5-1 and TRBJ1-6; D gene unclear. The sequence came from an adult with an advanced solid tumor such as melanoma, head and neck, liver or kidney cancer. CDR3 bases: TGCGCCAGCAGCTATGGGAATTCACCCCTCCACTTT. Its translation: CASSYGNSPLHF.